Shown below are 23 T cell receptor beta chains from a single sample sequenced in a study of blood T cells in healthy people across ages. It was with a sample-barcoded 5' primer and a J-beta primer mix that a second PCR of about 6 to 12 cycles was run. TCRdb analysed the 5' RACE reads with MiXCR anew, one entry per CDR3 protein. The sample lists approximately 780,000 distinct CDR3 sequences; about a quarter were seen once. These data were also filed under a second study, of T cells of mothers and their children.

Sequences were obtained from blood. The source is a boy younger than 18 in good health.

This clonotype occurred a few times. The V gene is TRBV2, the J gene TRBJ1-2; D remains ambiguous. Germline-derived CDR1 and CDR2 are SNHLY and FYNNEI. There are 13 residues in the CDR3. The V gene lost 6 bases and the J gene lost 6 bases, with 14 bases spanning the gap. The chain's CDR3 is CASSPVPANGYTF. The CDR3, as DNA: TGTGCCAGCAGCCCCGTGCCAGCAAATGGCTACACCTTC.

In its sample, this clonotype was seen a few times. V gene TRBV4-1 combines with J gene TRBJ2-2; 12 bases are shared with TRBD2. This CDR3 has 18 amino acids. The V gene's germline CDR1 is MGHRA and CDR2 YSYEKL. V trimming: 0 bases; J trimming: 3 bases; junction bases outside the gene matches: 5. CDR3 residues: CASSQELAGGPYTGELFF. The CDR3 coding sequence is TGCGCCAGCAGCCAAGAACTAGCGGGGGGACCCTACACCGGGGAGCTGTTTTTT.

This sequence joins TRBV29-1 and TRBJ2-7; 14 bases align to TRBD2. Germline V lookup: CDR1 SQVTM, CDR2 ANQGSEA. The CDR3 length is 15 residues. The junction had 5 bases not matched to a gene; V was cut back by 0 bases and J by 7 bases. The CDR3 coding sequence is TGCAGCGTTGAAGATCGCGGACTAGCGGGGGGAGAGCAGTACTTC. Protein product: CSVEDRGLAGGEQYF.

This clonotype was picked up a small number of times. The chain joins TRBV20-1 to TRBJ1-2; unclear D gene. Germline V lookup: CDR1 DFQATT, CDR2 SNEGSKA (reference sequence). CDR3 length: 12 residues. Between the trimmed V and J ends, which lost 2 bases and 4 bases, there was a span of 8 bases. CDR3 in amino acids: CSARRQSYGYTF. Written as DNA, the CDR3 is TGCAGTGCTAGAAGGCAGAGCTATGGCTACACCTTC.

The genes are TRBV2 and TRBJ1-5, with D possibly matching TRBD1 (5 bases). Germline CDR1 is SNHLY and CDR2 is FYNNEI. The CDR3 covers 18 residues. The V end was cut by 5 bases, the J end by 0 bases, with 20 bases between. CDR3: CASSPQVKAGISNQPQHF. In nucleotides, the CDR3 is TGTGCCAGCAGTCCCCAGGTCAAGGCAGGGATTAGCAATCAGCCCCAGCATTTT.

In the case of this clonotype: One junction end disagrees with the germline gene, perhaps due to a read error. This chain connects TRBV4-2 to TRBJ2-4, with D possibly matching TRBD2 (6 bases). The germline CDR1 and CDR2 sequences are LGHNA and YNFKEQ. The CDR3 contains 18 residues. CDR3: CASSSHGRGVLAKNIQYF. CDR3 coding DNA: TGTGCTAGCAGCTCCCATGGGCGGGGAGTACTAGCCAAAAACATTCAGTACTTC.

In this sample, this clonotype turned up once. This chain uses TRBV2 with TRBJ2-7; a possible D gene is TRBD2 (6 bases). This CDR3 has 15 residues. The V end was cut by 6 bases, the J end by 1 base, with 16 bases between. Germline V gene sequence: CDR1 SNHLY, CDR2 FYNNEI. The CDR3, as DNA: TGTGCCAGCAGGTGGCAGGGAGGTGCTTCCTACGAGCAGTACTTC. Translation: CASRWQGGASYEQYF.

This chain uses TRBV28 with TRBJ1-2; 8 nucleotides agree with TRBD1. V gave up 3 bases and J gave up 4 bases; unmatched junction bases: 13. Germline CDR1 is MDHEN and CDR2 is SYDVKM. CDR3 length: 17 residues. The CDR3 sequence: CASSLARGQATFYGYTF. CDR3 coding DNA: TGTGCCAGCAGTTTGGCGAGGGGACAGGCGACTTTCTATGGCTACACCTTC.

This clonotype was observed a few times. V is TRBV27 and J is TRBJ2-7; TRBD2 matches 8 bases. Germline CDR1 and CDR2: MNHEY and SMNVEV (reference sequence). V gave up 6 bases and J gave up 5 bases; unmatched junction bases: 12. The CDR3 totals 15 residues. The CDR3 bases are TGTGCCAGCAGCCTCTCTTTGGGACTAGTAAACGAGCAGTACTTC. Protein: CASSLSLGLVNEQYF.

The chain recombines TRBV18 with TRBJ1-3, with no clear D. This CDR3 region has 15 residues. Between the trimmed V and J ends, which lost 0 bases and 2 bases, there was a span of 8 bases. The germline CDR1 and CDR2 sequences are KGHSH and LQKENI. The CDR3 spells CASSPPGMAGNTIYF. In DNA form, the CDR3 reads TGTGCCAGCTCACCACCGGGTATGGCTGGAAACACCATATATTTT. The full variable domain, rest sourced from reference TRBV18 and TRBJ1-3, is NAGVMQNPRHLVRRRGQEARLRCSPMKGHSHVYWYRQLPEEGLKFMVYLQKENIIDESGMPKERFSAEFPKEGPSILRIQQVVRGDSAAYFCASSPPGMAGNTIYFGEGSWLTVV.

The V call is TRBV7-9, the J call TRBJ2-5; D gene ambiguous. V lost 6 bases and J lost 5, with 19 bases in between. In germline, CDR1 is SEHNR, CDR2 FQNEAQ (reference sequence). CDR3 length: 15 amino acids. The DNA for the CDR3 is TGTGCCAGCAGTTTAAGTGCATACCCCGGGGAGACCCAGTACTTC. Encoded protein: CASSLSAYPGETQYF.

The CDR3 sequence is CATNLGGEQPQHF. CDR3 DNA sequence: TGTGCCACCAACCTGGGCGGAGAACAGCCCCAGCATTTT. V is TRBV15 and J is TRBJ1-5; no definite D call. Trimming cost V 7 bases and J 7 bases, with 14 bases left between them. This CDR3 comprises 13 residues. Germline CDR1 reads LNHNV; CDR2 reads YYDKDF (reference sequence).

This clonotype was found a few times. The V and J genes are TRBV25-1 and TRBJ2-7; D may be TRBD1 (6 bases). The germline gives CDR1 MGHDK, CDR2 SYGVNS. With 8 bases removed from V and 6 bases from J, the gap between germline ends came to 11 bases. This CDR3 region has 11 residues. The DNA of the CDR3 is TGTGCCAGCGGATCAGGGGCCGAGCAGTACTTC. Translating gives CASGSGAEQYF.

The V and J genes are TRBV27 and TRBJ2-7, with 11 bases that match TRBD2. Unmatched junction bases numbered 9, after V lost 3 bases and J lost 5 bases. The CDR3 runs 16 residues. Germline CDR1 reads MNHEY; CDR2 reads SMNVEV (reference sequence). Here the CDR3 reads CASSLGLAAPRNEQYF. DNA of the CDR3: TGTGCCAGCAGTTTGGGACTAGCGGCCCCCCGGAACGAGCAGTACTTC.

A few counts support this clonotype. The V gene is TRBV12-3 or TRBV12-4, the J gene TRBJ1-2; D is possibly TRBD1 (6 bases). The CDR3 has 15 amino acids. V was clipped by 2 bases and J by 3 bases, with 13 bases between them. CDR3 in amino acids: CASSLSGGADYGYTF. The CDR3 coding sequence is TGTGCCAGCAGTTTATCGGGGGGCGCAGACTATGGCTACACCTTC.

The chain carries TRBV2 and TRBJ2-3; D ambiguous. Germline assignment: CDR1 SNHLY and CDR2 FYNNEI. The CDR3 totals 12 residues. V lost 10 bases to trimming and J lost 5 bases, with 13 bases between them. In DNA, the CDR3 is TGTGCCATTTCCGGTAATCAAGATACGCAGTATTTT. Protein: CAISGNQDTQYF.

The J gene is TRBJ2-7, the V gene TRBV4-2, with D possibly being TRBD2 (5 bases). The germline V and J ends were trimmed by 0 bases and 7 bases, with 16 bases remaining between them. Germline V gives CDR1 LGHNA, CDR2 YNFKEQ. CDR3 length: 15 amino acids. CDR3 loop: CASSQEADPLREQYF. Written as DNA, the CDR3 is TGTGCCAGCAGCCAAGAAGCGGACCCTCTTCGGGAGCAGTACTTC.

This clonotype was detected ten times or more. The V and J genes are TRBV15 and TRBJ2-5, with TRBD2 matching over 7 bases. Looked up from germline, CDR1 is LNHNV and CDR2 is YYDKDF (reference sequence). The CDR3 has 14 residues. Trimming took 4 bases from V and 5 from J; bases not matched to a gene: 7. The CDR3 loop reads CATSKERGVETQYF. The CDR3 nucleotides are TGTGCCACCAGCAAAGAGCGGGGTGTTGAGACCCAGTACTTC.

This clonotype is a singleton in its sample. The chain joins TRBV10-3 to TRBJ2-3; the D gene is possibly TRBD1 (6 bases). CDR3 length: 17 amino acids. V was trimmed by 8 bases and J by 1 base, leaving 22 bases between them. Germline CDR1 is ENHRY and CDR2 is SYGVKD. The DNA for the CDR3 is TGTGCCATCCGGGCTCGACAGGTCGAAAGGGGCACAGATACGCAGTATTTT. It encodes CAIRARQVERGTDTQYF.

V usage is TRBV20-1 and J usage is TRBJ2-1; 8 positions agree with TRBD2. With 7 bases clipped from V and 6 bases from J, the junction kept 5 bases outside the gene matches. This CDR3 is built from 12 residues. The germline CDR1 and CDR2 sequences are DFQATT and SNEGSKA (reference sequence). The chain's CDR3 is CSVQRGFNEQFF. DNA for the CDR3: TGCAGTGTCCAGCGGGGGTTCAATGAGCAGTTCTTC.

The genes are TRBV10-1 and TRBJ2-1; 9 bases match TRBD1. Germline V gives CDR1 WNHNN, CDR2 SYGVQD (reference sequence). The CDR3 extends over 16 amino acids. The trim removed 6 bases at V and 3 bases at J, leaving 9 bases unmatched. CDR3 in amino acids: CASSGDRETFYNEQFF. The CDR3 DNA reads TGCGCCAGCAGCGGGGACAGGGAGACCTTCTACAATGAGCAGTTCTTC.

CDR3 DNA sequence: TGTGCCAGCAGCCAAGATACAGGAACGAGGGAAAACATTCAGTACTTC. This sequence encodes CASSQDTGTRENIQYF. This chain connects TRBV4-2 to TRBJ2-4; D assignment may be TRBD1 or TRBD2 (5 bases each). CDR3 length: 16 residues. The V end was cut by 0 bases, the J end by 5 bases, with 14 bases between. Germline CDR1 is LGHNA and CDR2 is YNFKEQ.

This clonotype was detected once. The rearrangement links TRBV12-3 or TRBV12-4 to TRBJ2-7, with a possible D match to TRBD2 (6 bases). V was trimmed by 3 bases and J by 7 bases, leaving 19 bases between them. The CDR3 has 15 amino acids. CDR3 nucleotides: TGTGCCAGCAGTTTCACTAATCCGGGGGACTCAGAGCAGTACTTC. Protein sequence: CASSFTNPGDSEQYF.